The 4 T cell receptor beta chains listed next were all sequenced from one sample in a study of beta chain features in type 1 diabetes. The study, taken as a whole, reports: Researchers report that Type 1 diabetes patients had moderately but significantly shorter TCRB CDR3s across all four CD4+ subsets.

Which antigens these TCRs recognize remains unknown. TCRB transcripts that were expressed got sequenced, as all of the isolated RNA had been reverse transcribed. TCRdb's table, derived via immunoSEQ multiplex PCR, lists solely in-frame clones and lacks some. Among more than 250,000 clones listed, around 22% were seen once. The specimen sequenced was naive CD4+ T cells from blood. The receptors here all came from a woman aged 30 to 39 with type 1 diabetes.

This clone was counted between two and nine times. This CDR3 reads CSVTGTGLYEQYF. The CDR3 nucleotides read TGCAGCGTAACCGGGACAGGACTTTACGAGCAGTACTTC. The gene calls are TRBV29-1 and TRBJ2-7; 8 positions match TRBD1. The CDR3 has 13 residues. With V trimmed by 6 bases and J by 4 bases, 8 bases remained unmatched. The germline CDR1 and CDR2 sequences are SQVTM and ANQGSEA.

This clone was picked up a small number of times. The CDR3 DNA reads as TGTGCCTGGAGTGTCTCACTAGCGGGAGTTGAGCAGTTCTTC. Translating it yields CAWSVSLAGVEQFF. V gene TRBV30 combines with J gene TRBJ2-1; 11 nucleotides agree with TRBD2. After removal of 0 bases from V and 9 bases from J, the junction contained 4 bases not matched to a gene. The CDR3 runs 14 residues. Germline CDR1 reads GTSNPN; CDR2 reads SVGIG (reference sequence).

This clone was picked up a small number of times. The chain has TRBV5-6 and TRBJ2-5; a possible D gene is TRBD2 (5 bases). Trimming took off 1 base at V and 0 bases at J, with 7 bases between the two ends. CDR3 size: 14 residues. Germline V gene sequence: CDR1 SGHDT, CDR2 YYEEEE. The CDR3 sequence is CASSLLGDQETQYF. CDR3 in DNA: TGTGCCAGCAGCTTGCTCGGGGACCAAGAGACCCAGTACTTC.

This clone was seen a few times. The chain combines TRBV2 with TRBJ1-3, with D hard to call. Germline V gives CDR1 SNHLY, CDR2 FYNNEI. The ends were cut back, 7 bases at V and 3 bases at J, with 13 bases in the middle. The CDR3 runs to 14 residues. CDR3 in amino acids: CASKAGADGNTIYF. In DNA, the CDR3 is TGTGCCAGCAAGGCAGGAGCGGATGGAAACACCATATATTTT.